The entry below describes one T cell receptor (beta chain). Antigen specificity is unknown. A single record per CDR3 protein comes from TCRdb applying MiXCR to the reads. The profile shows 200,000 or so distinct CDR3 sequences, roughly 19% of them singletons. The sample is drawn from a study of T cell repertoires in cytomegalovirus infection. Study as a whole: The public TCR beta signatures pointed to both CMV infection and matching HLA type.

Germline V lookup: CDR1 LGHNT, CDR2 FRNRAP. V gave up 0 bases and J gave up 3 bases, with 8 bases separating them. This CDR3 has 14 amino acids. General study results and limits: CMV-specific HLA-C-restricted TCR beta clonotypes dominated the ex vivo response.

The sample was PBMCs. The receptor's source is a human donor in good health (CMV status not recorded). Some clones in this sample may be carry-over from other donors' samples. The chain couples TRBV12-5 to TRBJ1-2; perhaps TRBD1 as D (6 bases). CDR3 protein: CASGLVRGDYGYTF. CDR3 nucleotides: TGTGCTAGTGGTTTGGTCAGGGGTGACTATGGCTACACCTTC.